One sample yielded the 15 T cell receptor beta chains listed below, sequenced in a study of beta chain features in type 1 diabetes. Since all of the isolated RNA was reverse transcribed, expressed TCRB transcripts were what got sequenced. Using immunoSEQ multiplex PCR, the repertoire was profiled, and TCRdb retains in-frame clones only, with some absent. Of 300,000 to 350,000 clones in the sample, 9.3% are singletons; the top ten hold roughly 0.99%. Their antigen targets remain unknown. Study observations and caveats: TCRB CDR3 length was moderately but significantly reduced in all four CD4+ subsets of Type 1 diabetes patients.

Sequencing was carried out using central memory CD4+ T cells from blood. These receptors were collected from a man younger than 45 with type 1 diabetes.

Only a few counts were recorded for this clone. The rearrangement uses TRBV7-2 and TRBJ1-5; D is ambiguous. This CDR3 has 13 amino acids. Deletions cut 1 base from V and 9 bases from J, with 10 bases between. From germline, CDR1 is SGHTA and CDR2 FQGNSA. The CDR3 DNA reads TGTGCCAGCAGCTTAGTTCAGGAACGGCCCCAGCATTTT. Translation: CASSLVQERPQHF. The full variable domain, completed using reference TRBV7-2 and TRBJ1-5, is GAGVSQSPSNKVTEKGKDVELRCDPISGHTALYWYRQSLGQGLEFLIYFQGNSAPDKSGLPSDRFSAERTGGSVSTLTIQRTQQEDSAVYLCASSLVQERPQHFGDGTRLSIL.

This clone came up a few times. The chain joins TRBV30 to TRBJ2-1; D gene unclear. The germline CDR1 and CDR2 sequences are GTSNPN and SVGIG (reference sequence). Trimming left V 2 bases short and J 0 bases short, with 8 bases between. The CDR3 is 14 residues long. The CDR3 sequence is CAWSSLSSYNEQFF. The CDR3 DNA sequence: TGTGCCTGGAGTTCTTTGAGCTCCTACAATGAGCAGTTCTTC.

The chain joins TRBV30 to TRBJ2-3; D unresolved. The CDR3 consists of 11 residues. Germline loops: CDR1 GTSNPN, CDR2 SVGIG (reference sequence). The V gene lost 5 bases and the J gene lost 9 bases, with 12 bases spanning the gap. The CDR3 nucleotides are TGTGCCTGGTATGAAATAGAGACGCAGTATTTT. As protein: CAWYEIETQYF.

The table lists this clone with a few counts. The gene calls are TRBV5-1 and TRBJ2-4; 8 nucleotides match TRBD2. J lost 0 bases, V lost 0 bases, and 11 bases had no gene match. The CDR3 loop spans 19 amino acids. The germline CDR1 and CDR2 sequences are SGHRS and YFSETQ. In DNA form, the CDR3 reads TGCGCCAGCAGCTTGGATGCCGGGGGGGCCGGTAGAGCCAAAAACATTCAGTACTTC. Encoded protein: CASSLDAGGAGRAKNIQYF. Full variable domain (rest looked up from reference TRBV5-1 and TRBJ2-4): KAGVTQTPRYLIKTRGQQVTLSCSPISGHRSVSWYQQTPGQGLQFLFEYFSETQRNKGNFPGRFSGRQFSNSRSEMNVSTLELGDSALYLCASSLDAGGAGRAKNIQYFGAGTRLSVL.

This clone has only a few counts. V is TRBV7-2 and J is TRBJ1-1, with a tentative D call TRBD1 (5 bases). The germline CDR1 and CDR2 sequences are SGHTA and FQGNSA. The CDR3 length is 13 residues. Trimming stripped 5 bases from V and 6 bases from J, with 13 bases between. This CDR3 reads CASSAGLNAEAFF. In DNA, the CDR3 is TGTGCCAGCAGCGCAGGGCTAAACGCTGAAGCTTTCTTT.

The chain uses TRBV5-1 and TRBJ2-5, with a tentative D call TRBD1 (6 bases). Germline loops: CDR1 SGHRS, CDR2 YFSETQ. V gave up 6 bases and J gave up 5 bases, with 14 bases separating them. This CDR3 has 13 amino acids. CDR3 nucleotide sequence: TGCGCCAGCACCCTCCAGGGGAAGGAGACCCAGTACTTC. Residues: CASTLQGKETQYF.

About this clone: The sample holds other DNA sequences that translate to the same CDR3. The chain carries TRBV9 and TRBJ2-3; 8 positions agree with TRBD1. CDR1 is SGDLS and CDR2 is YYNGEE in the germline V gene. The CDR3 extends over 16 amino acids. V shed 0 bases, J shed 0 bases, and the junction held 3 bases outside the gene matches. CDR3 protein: CASSVGTGSSTDTQYF. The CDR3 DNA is TGTGCCAGCAGCGTAGGGACAGGGAGTAGCACAGATACGCAGTATTTT.

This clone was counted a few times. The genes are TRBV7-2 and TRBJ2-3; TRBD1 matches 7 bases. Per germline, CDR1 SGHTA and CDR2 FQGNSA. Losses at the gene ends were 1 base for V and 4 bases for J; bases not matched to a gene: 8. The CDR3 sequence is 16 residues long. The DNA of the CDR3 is TGTGCCAGCAGCTTAGTAGGGACAGTGGGGGCAGATACGCAGTATTTT. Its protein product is CASSLVGTVGADTQYF. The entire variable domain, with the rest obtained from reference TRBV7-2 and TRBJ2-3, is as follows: GAGVSQSPSNKVTEKGKDVELRCDPISGHTALYWYRQSLGQGLEFLIYFQGNSAPDKSGLPSDRFSAERTGGSVSTLTIQRTQQEDSAVYLCASSLVGTVGADTQYFGPGTRLTVL.

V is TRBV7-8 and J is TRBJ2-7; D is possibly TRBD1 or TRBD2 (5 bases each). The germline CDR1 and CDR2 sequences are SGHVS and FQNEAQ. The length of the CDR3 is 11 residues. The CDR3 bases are TGTGTCTACGGGGCCTCCTACGAGCAGTACTTC. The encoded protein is CVYGASYEQYF.

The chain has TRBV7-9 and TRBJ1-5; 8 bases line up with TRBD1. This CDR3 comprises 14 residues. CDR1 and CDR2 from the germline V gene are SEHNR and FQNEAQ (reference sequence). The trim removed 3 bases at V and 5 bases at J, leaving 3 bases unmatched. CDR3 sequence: CASSLSGGDQPQHF. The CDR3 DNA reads TGTGCCAGCAGCTTGTCAGGGGGCGATCAGCCCCAGCATTTT.

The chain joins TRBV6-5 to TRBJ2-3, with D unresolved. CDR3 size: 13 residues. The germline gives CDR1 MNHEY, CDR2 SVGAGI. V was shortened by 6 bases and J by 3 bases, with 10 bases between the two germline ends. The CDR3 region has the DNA TGTGCCAGCAGGAACAGTTATACAGATACGCAGTATTTT. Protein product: CASRNSYTDTQYF.

The CDR3 is CSGQTGDTQYF. CDR3 DNA: TGCAGCGGCCAAACGGGGGATACGCAGTATTTT. The V call is TRBV29-1, the J call TRBJ2-3, with D possibly being TRBD2 (5 bases). The V gene's germline CDR1 is SQVTM and CDR2 ANQGSEA. V dropped 7 bases and J dropped 6 bases, with 11 bases sitting between them. The CDR3 loop spans 11 amino acids.

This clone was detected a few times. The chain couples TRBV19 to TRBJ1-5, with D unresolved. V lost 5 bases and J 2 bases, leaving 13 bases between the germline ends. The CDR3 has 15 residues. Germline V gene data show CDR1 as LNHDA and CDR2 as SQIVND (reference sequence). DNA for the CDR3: TGTGCCAGTAGTTATTCGGTGCAAGGCAATCAGCCCCAGCATTTT. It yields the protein CASSYSVQGNQPQHF.

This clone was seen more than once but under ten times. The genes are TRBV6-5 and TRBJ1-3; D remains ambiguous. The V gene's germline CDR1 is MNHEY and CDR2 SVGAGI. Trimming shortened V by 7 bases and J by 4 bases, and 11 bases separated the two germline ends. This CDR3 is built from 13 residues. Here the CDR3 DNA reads TGTGCCAGCACGGTACCGGGGGGAAACACCATATATTTT. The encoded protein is CASTVPGGNTIYF.

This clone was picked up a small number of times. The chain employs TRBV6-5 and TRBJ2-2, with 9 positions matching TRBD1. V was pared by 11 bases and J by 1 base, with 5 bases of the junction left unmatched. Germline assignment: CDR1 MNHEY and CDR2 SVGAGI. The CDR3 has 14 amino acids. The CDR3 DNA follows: TGTGCCGCCCAGGGACAGGGGAACACCGGGGAGCTGTTTTTT. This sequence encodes CAAQGQGNTGELFF.